This T cell receptor beta chain came from a study of T cell changes during pregnancy in multiple sclerosis. Germline-derived CDR1 and CDR2 are GTSNPN and SVGIG (reference sequence). The CDR3 spans 19 residues. Trimming removed 5 bases from V and 3 bases from J, with 26 bases in between. The data were produced by immunoSEQ multiplex PCR, yet TCRdb's version contains in-frame clones alone and is incomplete. The sample has some 70,000 clones, 90% to 95% seen once. The source was CD4+ T cells from peripheral blood mononuclear cells, collected in the third trimester of pregnancy. The J gene is TRBJ2-6, the V gene TRBV30; a possible D gene is TRBD2 (6 bases). The source of this sequence is a female donor in good health, enrolled as a control in a pregnancy study. As DNA, the CDR3 is TGTGCCTGGGTCCGAGGAGGAGGGCGCACTCTTGGTGGGGCCAACGTCCTGACTTTC. Residues: CAWVRGGGRTLGGANVLTF.